The entry below gives a single T cell receptor beta chain sequence along with its context. Antigen unknown. Donors comprised healthy HIV-negative adults lacking recent acute infections or vaccinations. Generated by immunoSEQ multiplex PCR, the TCRdb table keeps only in-frame clones and is missing some. Of some 1.4 million clones listed, roughly 96% are singletons. The germline V gene has CDR1 DFQATT and CDR2 SNEGSKA (reference sequence). V gave up 5 bases and J gave up 9 bases; unmatched junction bases: 6. The CDR3 consists of 11 residues. The record originates from a study of shared clonotypes between healthy human individuals. Study-wide points: All-four-donor shared clonotypes had higher generation probabilities than non-shared clonotypes did. Clonotype sharing among donors was expected to depend on sequencing depth. Rarefaction showed that sequencing of sorted subsets was incomplete (despite large depth).

Material: naive CD4+ T cells sorted from blood. Subset reported: CD45RA+ positively selected. The TCR sequence derives from a man in his thirties or forties in good health. The genes are TRBV20-1 and TRBJ1-1; TRBD1 matches at 7 bases. The CDR3 region has the DNA TGCAGTGCTGGGACAGTTTCTAAAGCTTTCTTT. Amino acid sequence: CSAGTVSKAFF.